This T cell receptor beta chain originates from a study of cytomegalovirus exposure and HLA in healthy donors. For the study at large: An early release of data contained about 85 million unique TCRs, which came from HLA-typed donors. Genetic ancestry analysis placed 75% to 85% of the roughly 400 donors that were genotyped in the Caucasian-associated cluster.

Trimming took 5 bases from V and 5 from J; bases not matched to a gene: 8. CDR1 and CDR2 (germline): MNHNY, SVGAGI (reference sequence). This CDR3 is 14 amino acids long. Findings and caveats of the study: The study assumed roughly uniform donor sequencing depth for presence/absence analyses.

This clone was seen a few times. Its antigen remains unidentified. In the PCR, 60 Vbeta and 13 Jbeta primers were used. Sequencing used immunoSEQ multiplex PCR; TCRdb keeps in-frame clones, though not all of them. The sample lists roughly 100,000 clones; 70% to 80% were seen once. The rearrangement links TRBV6-6 to TRBJ2-7; 8 positions match TRBD1. Sequences were obtained from PBMCs. This clonotype was sampled from a man aged 18 to 29 in good health and CMV-seropositive. CDR3 residues: CASSNRQGINEQYF. In nucleotides, the CDR3 is TGTGCCAGCAGTAACCGACAGGGGATAAACGAGCAGTACTTC.